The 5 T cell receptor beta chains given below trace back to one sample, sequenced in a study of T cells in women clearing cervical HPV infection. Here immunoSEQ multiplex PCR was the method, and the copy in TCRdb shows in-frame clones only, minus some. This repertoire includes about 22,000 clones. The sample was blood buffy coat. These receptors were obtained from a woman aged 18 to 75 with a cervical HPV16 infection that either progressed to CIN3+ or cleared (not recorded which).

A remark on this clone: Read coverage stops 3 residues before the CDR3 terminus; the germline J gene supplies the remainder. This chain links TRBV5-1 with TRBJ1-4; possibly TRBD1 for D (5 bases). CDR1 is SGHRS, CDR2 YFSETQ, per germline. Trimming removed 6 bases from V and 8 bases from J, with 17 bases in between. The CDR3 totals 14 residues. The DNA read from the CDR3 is TGCGCCAGCACGTCCGACAGTCATATGGAAAAA. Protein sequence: CASTSDSHMEK. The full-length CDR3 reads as CASTSDSHMEKLFF.

The CDR3 loop reads CASSPIRGGSSNQPQHF. Incomplete CDR3 DNA: TGTGCCAGTAGTCCGATCCGGGGGGGAAGTAGCAATCAGCCC. V gene TRBV19 combines with J gene TRBJ1-5; D is possibly TRBD1 (5 bases). Read coverage stops 3 residues before the CDR3 terminus; the germline J gene supplies the remainder. CDR3 size: 17 residues. Trimming removed 5 bases at V and 0 bases at J, with 17 bases between. Germline V gene data show CDR1 as LNHDA and CDR2 as SQIVND (reference sequence).

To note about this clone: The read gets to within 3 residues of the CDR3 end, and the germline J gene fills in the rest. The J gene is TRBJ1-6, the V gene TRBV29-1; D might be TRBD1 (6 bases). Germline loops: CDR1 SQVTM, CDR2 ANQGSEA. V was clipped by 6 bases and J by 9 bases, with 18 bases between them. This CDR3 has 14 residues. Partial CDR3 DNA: TGCAGCGTGGTACAGGGAAGGTGGGGTTCACCC. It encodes CSVVQGRWGSP. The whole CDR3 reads CSVVQGRWGSPLHF.

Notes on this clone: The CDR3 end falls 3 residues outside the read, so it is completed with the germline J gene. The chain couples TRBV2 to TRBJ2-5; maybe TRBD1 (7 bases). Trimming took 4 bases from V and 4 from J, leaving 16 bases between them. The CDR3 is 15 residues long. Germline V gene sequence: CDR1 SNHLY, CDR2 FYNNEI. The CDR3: CASSAQGGLGETQYF. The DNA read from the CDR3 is TGTGCCAGCAGTGCCCAGGGGGGTCTCGGAGAGACC.

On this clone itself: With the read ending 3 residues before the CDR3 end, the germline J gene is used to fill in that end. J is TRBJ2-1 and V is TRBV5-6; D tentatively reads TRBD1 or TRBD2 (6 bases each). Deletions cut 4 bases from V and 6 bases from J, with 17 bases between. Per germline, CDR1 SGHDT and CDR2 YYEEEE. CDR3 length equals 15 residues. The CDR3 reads CASSLVGGGTNEQFF. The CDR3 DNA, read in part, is TGTGCCAGCAGCCTAGTAGGAGGGGGTACCAATGAG.